This TCR beta chain appears in the sequencing data of a study of T cell responses to AZD1222 COVID-19 vaccine (dated by TCRdb to the early 2020s). Describing the broader study: Because spike-specific TCR depth and breadth did not differ between the two schedules, AZD1222 recipients who got a second dose at roughly 4 weeks were pooled with those who got a second dose at roughly 12 weeks. A total of 230 to 250 trial participants underwent TCR sequencing, of whom 207 received two doses of AZD1222 and around 25 received two doses of the MenACWY control vaccine. Trial participants were enrolled by age into subgroups of 18-55, 56-69 and 70-plus years, and about 150, 27 and 61 TCR-sequenced participants, respectively, were included in these subgroups.

The CDR3 regions of human TCRbeta chains were analyzed by immunosequencing. In the source study's methods: TCRs in the repertoires were compared against a reference library of SARS-CoV-2-specific TCRs that had been generated with the MIRA antigen-specificity platform. Breadth meant the fraction of unique TCRs that were SARS-CoV-2-associated, whereas depth meant the fraction of total T cells that were SARS-CoV-2-associated. Using the MIRA data, each spike-specific TCR was assigned both to the spike region to which the TCR was reactive and to a CD4 or CD8 class. Log10-transformed breadth and depth values were compared by one-way ANOVA with Sidak's multiple comparisons tests. TCRdb limited this immuneACCESS table to in-frame rearrangements with V and J called. A share of clones is missing; checked studies link under half to unresolved V genes, and the rest is unexplained. V and J calls plus clone size are reproduced from that table; the DNA served to infer D and trimming. The sample data list about 140,000 clones, and about 91% of these were observed just once. In total, the top ten clones hold 4.7% of the sample.

To note about this clone: This receptor's antigen is unknown. No clone much larger than this one lies a single base away; base qualities are absent.

Taken from cysteine to phenylalanine, the CDR3 has 16 residues. Only the CDR3 DNA is retained, 48 bases long and in frame from the first base. Cut back by 4 bases and 1 base, the V and J ends lie 17 bases apart. In the germline V gene, CDR1 corresponds to SGHRS and CDR2 to YFSETQ. Summary of the overall study and its limitations: Spike-specific TCR breadth and depth rose significantly after two AZD1222 doses compared with day 0 and with MenACWY recipients. Participants were mostly white British and included more females than males, and it was suggested by the authors that clonal diversity may have been underestimated. The 56-69-year group was small, and its depth increase did not reach significance, likely because of low power. Because no day 14 peak-response samples were available, the repertoires could be characterized only after the peak T cell response. Reportedly, close to half of the unique spike-specific TCRs recognized epitopes lying outside the regions that are mutated in the B.1.351 and B.1.1.7 variants. Vaccine-associated CD4 TCRs spanned the whole spike protein, with dominant responses in regions 160-218 and 743-854. Conclusions about previously exposed vaccinees are limited because only six or seven AZD1222 recipients were SARS-CoV-2 seropositive at baseline.

The time point label for this specimen denotes: baseline before first vaccination. Samples from vaccinated people were obtained from the UK trials COV001 and COV002, which included a single-blind randomized controlled phase 2/3 trial of AZD1222 (ChAdOx1 nCoV-19) in healthy adults. Trial participant PBMC samples were collected at day 0 and day 28 after the second dose for TCRbeta chain sequencing. The receptor was derived from an adult in good health. Recombination linked TRBV5-1 to TRBJ1-1; the D segment cannot be called with confidence. The source material was peripheral blood, sampled on day 0 of AZD1222 vaccination. CDR3 region: CASSRDGSAWNTEAFF. The DNA is TGCGCCAGCAGCCGTGACGGGTCCGCCTGGAACACTGAAGCTTTCTTT.